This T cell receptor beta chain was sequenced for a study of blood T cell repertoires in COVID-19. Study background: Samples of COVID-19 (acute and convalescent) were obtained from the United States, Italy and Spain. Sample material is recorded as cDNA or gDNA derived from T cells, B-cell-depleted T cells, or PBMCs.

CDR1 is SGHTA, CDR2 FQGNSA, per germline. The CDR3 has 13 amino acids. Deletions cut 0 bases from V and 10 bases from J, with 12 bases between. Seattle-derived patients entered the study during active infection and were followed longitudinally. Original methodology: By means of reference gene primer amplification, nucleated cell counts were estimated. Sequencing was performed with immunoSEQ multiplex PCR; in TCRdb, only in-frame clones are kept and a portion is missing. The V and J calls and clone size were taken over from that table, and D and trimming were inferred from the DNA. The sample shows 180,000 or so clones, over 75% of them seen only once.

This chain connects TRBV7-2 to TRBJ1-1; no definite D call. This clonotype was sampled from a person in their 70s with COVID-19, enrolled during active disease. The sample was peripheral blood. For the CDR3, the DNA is TGTGCCAGCAGCTTAGCCACAGCATTCGGAGCTTTCTTT. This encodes CASSLATAFGAFF.